One sample yielded the 25 T cell receptor beta chains listed below, sequenced in a study of blood T cells in healthy people across ages. A J-beta primer mix and a sample-barcoded 5' primer were used in a second PCR of roughly 7 to 12 cycles. MiXCR was run by TCRdb on the 5' RACE reads, yielding one entry per CDR3 protein. The data show 650,000 to 900,000 distinct CDR3 sequences, approximately 67% seen once. The sequenced sample was blood. These receptors all stem from a man aged 25 to 45 in good health.

The V call is TRBV7-2, the J call TRBJ2-7; perhaps TRBD1 as D (6 bases). TRBJ2-5 matches the DNA end more closely, so the J call is doubtful. The CDR3 totals 13 residues. The germline V gene encodes CDR1 SGHTA and CDR2 FQGNSA. The CDR3 nucleotides are TGTGCCAGCAGCTTTGGACAGCTAGAGACCCAGTACTTC. Translation gives CASSFGQLETQYF.

The chain is built from TRBV2 and TRBJ1-3; unclear D gene. The CDR3 length is 14 residues. Trimming cost V 7 bases and J 0 bases, with 10 bases left between them. Germline CDR1 reads SNHLY; CDR2 reads FYNNEI. The CDR3 reads CASNTARSGNTIYF. The CDR3 nucleotides read TGTGCCAGCAATACAGCCCGCTCTGGAAACACCATATATTTT.

Remarks on this clonotype: This likely comes from a read error, as the CDR3 has no conserved phenylalanine or tryptophan at its end. It is unclear where the CDR3 begins or ends on the DNA, so no DNA is shown, and the CDR3 is as TCRdb lists it. V is TRBV5-1 and J is TRBJ2-1; TRBD1 is the table's D call and was not checked against the DNA. Germline values: CDR1 SGHRS, CDR2 YFSETQ. The CDR3 region is 17 residues in length, termini included. CDR3 sequence reads: CASSQGDSARWGYTFGS.

This clonotype was seen a few times. The chain couples TRBV5-6 to TRBJ2-2; D is unclear. Between the trimmed V and J ends, which lost 4 bases and 1 base, there was a span of 5 bases. CDR1 is SGHDT and CDR2 is YYEEEE in the germline V gene. This CDR3 region has 13 residues. The CDR3 DNA follows: TGTGCCAGCAGCAAAAAGAACACCGGGGAGCTGTTTTTT. Protein product: CASSKKNTGELFF.

The V call is TRBV9, the J call TRBJ1-4; D is possibly TRBD1 (6 bases). The V gene lost 7 bases and the J gene lost 4 bases, with 14 bases spanning the gap. Per germline, CDR1 SGDLS and CDR2 YYNGEE. There are 14 residues in the CDR3. CDR3 sequence: CASAGAGFNEKLFF. The CDR3, as DNA: TGTGCCAGCGCGGGGGCAGGTTTTAATGAAAAACTGTTTTTT.

The chain combines TRBV6-4 with TRBJ2-3; 11 positions agree with TRBD2. Germline loops: CDR1 MRHNA, CDR2 SNTAGT. Trimming cost V 0 bases and J 3 bases; bases outside gene matches: 5. The CDR3 sequence is 17 residues long. The CDR3, as DNA: TGTGCCAGCAGTGACTCGGTAGCGGGGGGGAGTACAGATACGCAGTATTTT. This translates into CASSDSVAGGSTDTQYF.

The rearrangement uses TRBV12-5 and TRBJ2-1; D may be TRBD2 (5 bases). The CDR3 consists of 21 residues. V shed 0 bases and J shed 4 bases, with 28 bases lying between them. Germline loops: CDR1 LGHNT, CDR2 FRNRAP. CDR3 in amino acids: CASGLVTLPLGGYVRYNEQFF. In nucleotides, the CDR3 is TGTGCTAGTGGTTTGGTGACCCTACCCCTTGGCGGGTACGTCAGATACAATGAGCAGTTCTTC.

A few counts support this clonotype. The V gene is TRBV11-2, the J gene TRBJ1-5; D is unclear. V was shortened by 0 bases and J by 6 bases, with 6 bases between the two germline ends. The CDR3 extends over 13 amino acids. Germline V lookup: CDR1 SGHAT, CDR2 FQNNGV. The chain's CDR3 is CASSLDRGQPQHF. CDR3 DNA sequence: TGTGCCAGCAGCTTAGATCGGGGTCAGCCCCAGCATTTT.

This clonotype was counted a few times. The rearrangement joins TRBV10-3 to TRBJ2-1; 10 bases map to TRBD2. V gave up 7 bases and J gave up 3 bases; unmatched junction bases: 6. The CDR3 loop spans 15 amino acids. From germline, CDR1 is ENHRY and CDR2 SYGVKD. The CDR3: CAIIPLAGHYNEQFF. DNA of the CDR3: TGTGCCATCATCCCACTAGCGGGGCACTACAATGAGCAGTTCTTC.

The rearrangement links TRBV7-9 to TRBJ2-1; D not certain. Germline values: CDR1 SEHNR, CDR2 FQNEAQ (reference sequence). The CDR3 consists of 12 residues. Trimming took 4 bases from V and 10 from J, leaving 11 bases between them. The CDR3 protein is CASSYRSKEQFF. CDR3 DNA sequence: TGTGCCAGCAGCTACCGGAGCAAGGAGCAGTTCTTC.

J is TRBJ2-1 and V is TRBV5-1; D is perhaps TRBD1 or TRBD2 (5 bases each). V lost 2 bases, J lost 1 base, and 16 bases lay in between. The CDR3 is 17 amino acids. Germline lookup yields CDR1 SGHRS and CDR2 YFSETQ. Here the CDR3 DNA reads TGCGCCAGCAGCTTAGGGCAGGGACGCCATTCCTACAATGAGCAGTTCTTC. Protein: CASSLGQGRHSYNEQFF. The whole variable domain, filled in from reference TRBV5-1 and TRBJ2-1, reads KAGVTQTPRYLIKTRGQQVTLSCSPISGHRSVSWYQQTPGQGLQFLFEYFSETQRNKGNFPGRFSGRQFSNSRSEMNVSTLELGDSALYLCASSLGQGRHSYNEQFFGPGTRLTVL.

DNA of the CDR3: TGTGCCATCAGTGAGGGTCGAATTTACGAGCAGTACTTC. Protein sequence: CAISEGRIYEQYF. V gene TRBV10-3 combines with J gene TRBJ2-4; D uncertain. The J call may be in error: the DNA end matches TRBJ2-7 better. Germline CDR1 and CDR2: ENHRY and SYGVKD. The CDR3 has 13 residues.

This clonotype has a single count. The CDR3 coding sequence is TGTGCCAGCAGTGAGGCCGAGGGGTCCATCTCCTACGAGCAGTACTTC. As protein: CASSEAEGSISYEQYF. The V call is TRBV6-1, the J call TRBJ2-7; the D gene could be TRBD1 or TRBD2 (5 bases each). This CDR3 has 16 residues. V was pared by 3 bases and J by 0 bases, with 15 bases between. Germline CDR1 and CDR2: MNHNS and SASEGT.

This clonotype has a handful of counts. The chain carries TRBV20-1 and TRBJ2-1; D gene unclear. Germline V gives CDR1 DFQATT, CDR2 SNEGSKA (reference sequence). This CDR3 has 14 amino acids. V was cut by 0 bases and J by 4 bases, with 10 bases left in between. CDR3 in DNA: TGCAGTGCTAGAGATCCACTATCTTACAATGAGCAGTTCTTC. Its translation is CSARDPLSYNEQFF.

This clonotype was seen only a few times. V is TRBV4-2 and J is TRBJ2-3; perhaps TRBD2 as D (7 bases). Germline CDR1 reads LGHNA; CDR2 reads YNFKEQ. The V gene lost 0 bases and the J gene lost 5 bases, with 15 bases spanning the gap. The CDR3 is 16 residues long. The CDR3 sequence is CASSQDGGGAEDTQYF. The CDR3 DNA sequence: TGTGCCAGCAGCCAAGATGGAGGGGGGGCCGAAGATACGCAGTATTTT.

This clonotype was seen a few times. The chain is built from TRBV6-2 or TRBV6-3 and TRBJ2-4, with a possible D match to TRBD2 (6 bases). CDR1 is MNHEY and CDR2 is SVGEGT in the germline V gene. Deletions cut 7 bases from V and 9 bases from J, with 19 bases between. This CDR3 has 14 amino acids. CDR3 in DNA: TGTGCCAGCACCCCCTACGGGGGACGGGGCATTCAGTACTTC. It encodes CASTPYGGRGIQYF.

The rearrangement joins TRBV7-9 to TRBJ2-7; 11 positions match TRBD2. The germline V gene encodes CDR1 SEHNR and CDR2 FQNEAQ (reference sequence). The V gene end was trimmed by 8 bases and the J gene end by 4 bases; junction bases not matched to a gene: 7. The CDR3 runs 14 residues. The CDR3 DNA follows: TGTGCCAGCGTTTCCGCTAGCGGGGGGTACGAGCAGTACTTC. Translating it yields CASVSASGGYEQYF.

V and J are TRBV6-2 or TRBV6-3 and TRBJ1-5, with TRBD1 as a possible D gene (5 bases). This CDR3 comprises 13 residues. Per germline, CDR1 MNHEY and CDR2 SVGEGT. Trimming took off 8 bases at V and 7 bases at J, with 15 bases between the two ends. CDR3: CASRRGMGQPQHF. The CDR3 coding sequence is TGTGCCAGCCGTCGGGGCATGGGCCAGCCCCAGCATTTT.

The rearrangement joins TRBV12-3 or TRBV12-4 to TRBJ1-1; tentatively, D is TRBD1 (5 bases). There are 13 residues in the CDR3. Trimming removed 5 bases at V and 8 bases at J, with 15 bases between. The CDR3 here is CASSRNRRSEAFF. In nucleotides, the CDR3 is TGTGCCAGCAGTCGCAACAGGAGGTCCGAAGCTTTCTTT.

The chain has TRBV7-2 and TRBJ2-5, with TRBD1 matching over 7 bases. Germline V gene data show CDR1 as SGHTA and CDR2 as FQGNSA. The CDR3 is made up of 14 amino acids. Unmatched junction bases numbered 7, after V lost 4 bases and J lost 5 bases. CDR3 in DNA: TGTGCCAGCAGCTCCCTAACAGGGGTGGAGACCCAGTACTTC. It is translated as CASSSLTGVETQYF.

CDR3 nucleotides: TGTGCCAGCAGTTACTCGAATCAGGGGATACCTGAAGCTTTCTTT. As protein: CASSYSNQGIPEAFF. The chain employs TRBV6-5 and TRBJ1-1, with a possible D match to TRBD1 (6 bases). The V gene's germline CDR1 is MNHEY and CDR2 SVGAGI. V lost 0 bases and J 6 bases, leaving 14 bases between the germline ends. CDR3 length equals 15 residues.

This clonotype was observed a handful of times. This chain uses TRBV9 with TRBJ1-1; D ambiguous. The ends were cut back, 4 bases at V and 4 bases at J, with 17 bases in the middle. The CDR3 spans 15 residues. CDR1 is SGDLS, CDR2 YYNGEE, per germline. The CDR3 nucleotides are TGTGCCAGCAGCTCAAGGACCGAGATGGGCACTGAAGCTTTCTTT. Translation: CASSSRTEMGTEAFF.

Worth noting for this clonotype: The junction departs from the called germline gene at one end, perhaps through a read error. The chain is built from TRBV10-3 and TRBJ2-1; no clear D gene. Germline CDR1 ENHRY, CDR2 SYGVKD. The CDR3 has 13 residues. The CDR3 bases are TGTGCCATCACTGAGCGAGCCGGGAATGAGCAGTTCTTC. Encoded protein: CAITERAGNEQFF.

This clonotype was seen once. The chain uses TRBV4-3 and TRBJ2-7; tentatively, D is TRBD1 (5 bases). Trimming pared 0 bases from V and 7 bases from J, leaving 16 bases between. The CDR3 contains 15 residues. CDR1 and CDR2 (germline): LGHNA, YSLEER. CDR3 nucleotides: TGCGCCAGCAGCCAAGATGCCCACTTTAGGGGAGAGCAGTACTTC. Amino acids: CASSQDAHFRGEQYF.

The J gene is TRBJ2-3, the V gene TRBV7-2; 13 bases line up with TRBD2. In germline, CDR1 is SGHTA, CDR2 FQGNSA. The ends lost 4 bases at V and 4 bases at J; junction bases unmatched: 5. The CDR3 is 16 amino acids. CDR3 sequence (DNA): TGTGCCAGCAGCTCCCTACTAGCGGGGGGGTCAGATACGCAGTATTTT. It codes for CASSSLLAGGSDTQYF.